This TCR beta chain was identified in a study of early T cells in non-severe SARS-CoV-2 infection. Study summary: Chains stayed unpaired after sequencing of bulk RNA from unsorted whole blood. General study findings and limits: VDJdb-based matching was biased toward anti-spike CD8 responses and missed private and CD4 specificities.

V shed 1 base and J shed 0 bases, with 12 bases lying between them. Germline CDR1 is SGHVS and CDR2 is FNYEAQ. The CDR3 spans 16 residues. This clonotype was seen many times. No antigen is known for it. Separate cDNA molecules each had unique molecular identifiers attached to them. TCRdb recomputed calls from the 5' RACE reads with MiXCR, one row per CDR3 protein. Among around 80,000 distinct CDR3 sequences, approximately 13% were seen once, and the ten largest hold 1.4%. The chain combines TRBV7-6 with TRBJ1-1; D might be TRBD1 (6 bases). The clonotype originates from an adult who was a healthcare worker with PCR-confirmed SARS-CoV-2 infection or an uninfected control (not recorded which). Sequenced: whole blood. The DNA of the CDR3 is TGTGCCAGCAGCTTAGTAGGGGGTACCATGAACACTGAAGCTTTCTTT. Translated: CASSLVGGTMNTEAFF.